These 10 T cell receptor beta chains share one sample of origin, sequenced in a study of T cells after yellow fever vaccination. In TCRdb, the 5' RACE reads were re-called with MiXCR into one record per CDR3 protein. The table shows some 300,000 distinct CDR3 sequences, with around 8.1% occurring only once. The sample was PBMCs, taken about 41 days after the first yellow fever vaccination. These receptors were obtained from a man younger than 30 who received the YFV17D yellow fever vaccine.

The genes are TRBV7-9 and TRBJ2-5; D is uncertain. V lost 7 bases to trimming and J lost 5 bases, with 17 bases between them. The CDR3 is made up of 14 amino acids. Germline lookup yields CDR1 SEHNR and CDR2 FQNEAQ (reference sequence). The CDR3 loop reads CASTTVVSYETQYF. DNA for the CDR3: TGTGCCAGCACCACCGTCGTAAGTTACGAGACCCAGTACTTC.

The J gene is TRBJ2-6, the V gene TRBV12-3 or TRBV12-4, with D possibly being TRBD1 (7 bases). The CDR3 has 21 amino acids. With 1 base removed from V and 0 bases from J, the gap between germline ends came to 22 bases. In nucleotides, the CDR3 is TGTGCCAGCAGTTTAGTTCGCGTTCGGGGGACAGCGGTCTCTGGGGCCAACGTCCTGACTTTC. Protein: CASSLVRVRGTAVSGANVLTF.

This clonotype showed up just a few times. This chain joins TRBV6-1 and TRBJ2-7, with 9 bases matching TRBD1. CDR1 and CDR2 (germline): MNHNS, SASEGT. The length of the CDR3 is 15 residues. After removal of 6 bases from V and 0 bases from J, the junction contained 6 bases not matched to a gene. The CDR3 DNA is TGTGCCAGCAGCCCTACGGACAGGGGCTCCTACGAGCAGTACTTC. As protein: CASSPTDRGSYEQYF.

The chain has TRBV6-1 and TRBJ1-1, with D unresolved. V lost 2 bases to trimming and J lost 4 bases, with 5 bases between them. The CDR3 is made up of 12 amino acids. The germline gives CDR1 MNHNS, CDR2 SASEGT. The CDR3 spells CASSEFVTEAFF. The DNA for the CDR3 is TGTGCCAGCAGTGAATTTGTCACTGAAGCTTTCTTT.

This clonotype was observed at least ten times. The chain couples TRBV7-9 to TRBJ2-5; D is undetermined. The V gene lost 7 bases and the J gene lost 5 bases, with 11 bases spanning the gap. The CDR3 spans 12 residues. Germline V gives CDR1 SEHNR, CDR2 FQNEAQ (reference sequence). CDR3 nucleotides: TGTGCCAGCAAGGCCCAATCGGAGACCCAGTACTTC. Its protein is CASKAQSETQYF.

The rearrangement links TRBV7-2 to TRBJ1-4, with D maybe TRBD1 (6 bases). CDR3 length: 15 residues. In germline, CDR1 is SGHTA, CDR2 FQGNSA. Trimming removed 3 bases at V and 6 bases at J, with 14 bases between. CDR3 sequence: CASSLTQGVDEKLFF. CDR3 nucleotide sequence: TGTGCCAGCAGCTTGACACAGGGCGTCGATGAAAAACTGTTTTTT.

The chain is built from TRBV7-9 and TRBJ1-3, with D unclear. V was cut by 0 bases and J by 2 bases, with 8 bases left in between. The CDR3 is 15 residues long. Germline-derived CDR1 and CDR2 are SEHNR and FQNEAQ (reference sequence). The DNA of the CDR3 is TGTGCCAGCAGCTTAGCGCTCATAACTGGAAACACCATATATTTT. Its translation: CASSLALITGNTIYF.

V and J are TRBV7-8 and TRBJ2-5; D might be TRBD1 (6 bases). Germline lookup yields CDR1 SGHVS and CDR2 FQNEAQ. The CDR3 loop spans 14 amino acids. The V end lost 5 bases, the J end lost 5 bases, and 15 bases lay between the germline ends. CDR3 in DNA: TGTGCCAGCAGCCGCAACAGGGCAGGGGAGACCCAGTACTTC. Translating it yields CASSRNRAGETQYF.

This clonotype turned up a few times. This chain uses TRBV6-2 or TRBV6-3 with TRBJ2-2, with 14 bases lining up with TRBD2. With 4 bases clipped from V and 2 bases from J, the junction kept 6 bases outside the gene matches. CDR3 length: 18 residues. The germline CDR1 and CDR2 sequences are MNHEY and SVGEGT. CDR3 DNA: TGTGCCAGCAGTTCCTTGACTAGCGGGGGGGAAAACACCGGGGAGCTGTTTTTT. It translates to CASSSLTSGGENTGELFF.

This clonotype was observed a few times. The chain carries TRBV5-1 and TRBJ2-5; 8 nucleotides match TRBD2. Germline CDR1 SGHRS, CDR2 YFSETQ. V dropped 3 bases and J dropped 5; count of bases not matched to a gene: 6. The length of the CDR3 is 14 residues. As DNA, the CDR3 is TGCGCCAGCAGCTCCAGCGGGGGCACCGAGACCCAGTACTTC. The encoded protein is CASSSSGGTETQYF.